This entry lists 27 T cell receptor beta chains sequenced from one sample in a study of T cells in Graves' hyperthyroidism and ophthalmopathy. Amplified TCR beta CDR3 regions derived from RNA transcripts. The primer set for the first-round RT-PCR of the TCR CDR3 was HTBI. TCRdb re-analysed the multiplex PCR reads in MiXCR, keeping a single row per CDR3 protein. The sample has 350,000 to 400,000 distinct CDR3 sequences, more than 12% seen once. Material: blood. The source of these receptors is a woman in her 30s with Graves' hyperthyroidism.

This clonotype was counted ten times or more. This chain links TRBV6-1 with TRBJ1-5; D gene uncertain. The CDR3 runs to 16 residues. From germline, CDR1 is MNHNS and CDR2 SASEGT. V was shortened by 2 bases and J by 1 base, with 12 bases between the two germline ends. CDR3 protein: CASSERLTTSNQPQHF. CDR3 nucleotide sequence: TGTGCCAGCAGTGAAAGATTGACCACGAGCAATCAGCCCCAGCATTTT.

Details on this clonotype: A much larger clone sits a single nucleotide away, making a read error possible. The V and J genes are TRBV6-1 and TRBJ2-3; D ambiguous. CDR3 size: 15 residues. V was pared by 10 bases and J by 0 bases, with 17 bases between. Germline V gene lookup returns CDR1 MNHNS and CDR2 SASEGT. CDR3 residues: CATHFCGLSTDTQYF. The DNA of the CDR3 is TGTGCCACCCACTTTTGTGGGCTGAGCACAGATACGCAGTATTTT.

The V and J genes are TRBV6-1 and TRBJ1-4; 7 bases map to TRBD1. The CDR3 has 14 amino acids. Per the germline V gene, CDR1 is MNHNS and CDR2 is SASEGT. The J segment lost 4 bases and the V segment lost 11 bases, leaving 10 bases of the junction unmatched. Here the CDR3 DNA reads TGTGCCGCAAGGATGACAGGGAATAATGAAAAACTGTTTTTT. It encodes CAARMTGNNEKLFF.

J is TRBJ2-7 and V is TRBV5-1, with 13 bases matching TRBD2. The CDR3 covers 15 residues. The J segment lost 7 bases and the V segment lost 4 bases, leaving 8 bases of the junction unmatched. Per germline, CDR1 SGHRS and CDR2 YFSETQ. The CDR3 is CASSDGTSGIREQYF. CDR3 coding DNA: TGCGCCAGCAGCGATGGGACTAGCGGGATACGAGAGCAGTACTTC.

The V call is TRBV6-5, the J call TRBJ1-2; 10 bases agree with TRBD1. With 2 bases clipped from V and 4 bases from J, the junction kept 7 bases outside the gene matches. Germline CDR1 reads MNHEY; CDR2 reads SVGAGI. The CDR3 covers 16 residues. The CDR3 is CASSYVQGQGTYGYTF. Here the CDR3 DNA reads TGTGCCAGCAGTTACGTCCAGGGACAGGGGACCTATGGCTACACCTTC.

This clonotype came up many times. The CDR3 loop reads CASSYESGDNEQFF. In DNA form, the CDR3 reads TGTGCCAGCAGTTACGAGTCGGGGGACAATGAGCAGTTCTTC. J is TRBJ2-1 and V is TRBV6-2 or TRBV6-3, with D possibly matching TRBD2 (6 bases). Germline-derived CDR1 and CDR2 are MNHEY and SVGEGT. The CDR3 sequence is 14 residues long. With 2 bases removed from V and 5 bases from J, the gap between germline ends came to 10 bases.

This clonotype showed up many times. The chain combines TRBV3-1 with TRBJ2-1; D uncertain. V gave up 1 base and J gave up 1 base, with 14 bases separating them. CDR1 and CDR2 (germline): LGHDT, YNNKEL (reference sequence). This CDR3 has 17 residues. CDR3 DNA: TGTGCCAGCAGCCAAGGTTTATTAGTAAGTTCCTACAATGAGCAGTTCTTC. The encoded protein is CASSQGLLVSSYNEQFF.

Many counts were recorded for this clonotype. The CDR3 coding sequence is TGTGCCAGCAGTAGCAGACAGGGGAATTACGAGCAGTACTTC. Protein sequence: CASSSRQGNYEQYF. V is TRBV12-3 or TRBV12-4 and J is TRBJ2-7; 8 bases agree with TRBD1. The trim removed 5 bases at V and 4 bases at J, leaving 7 bases unmatched. The CDR3 length is 14 residues.

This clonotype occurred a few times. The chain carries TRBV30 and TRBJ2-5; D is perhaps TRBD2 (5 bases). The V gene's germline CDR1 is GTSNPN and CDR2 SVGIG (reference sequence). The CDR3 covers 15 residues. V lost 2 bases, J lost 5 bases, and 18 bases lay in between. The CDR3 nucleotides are TGTGCCTGGAGTCATTACTCGGGCCGGAGGGAGACCCAGTACTTC. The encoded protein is CAWSHYSGRRETQYF. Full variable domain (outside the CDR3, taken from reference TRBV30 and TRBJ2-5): SQTIHQWPATLVQPVGSPLSLECTVEGTSNPNLYWYRQAAGRGLQLLFYSVGIGQISSEVPQNLSASRPQDRQFILSSKKLLLSDSGFYLCAWSHYSGRRETQYFGPGTRLLVL.

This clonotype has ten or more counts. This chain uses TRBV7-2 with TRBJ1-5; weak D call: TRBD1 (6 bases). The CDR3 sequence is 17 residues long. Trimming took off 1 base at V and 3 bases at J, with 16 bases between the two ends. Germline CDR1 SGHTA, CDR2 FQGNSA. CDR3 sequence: CASSLEGGGRLNQPQHF. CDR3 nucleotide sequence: TGTGCCAGCAGCTTAGAGGGAGGGGGACGGCTCAATCAGCCCCAGCATTTT.

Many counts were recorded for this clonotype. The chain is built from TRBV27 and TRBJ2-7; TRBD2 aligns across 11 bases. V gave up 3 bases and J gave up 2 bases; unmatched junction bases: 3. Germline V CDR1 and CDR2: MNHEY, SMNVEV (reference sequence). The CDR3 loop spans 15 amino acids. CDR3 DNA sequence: TGTGCCAGCAGTTTGAGACTAGCGGGAACCTACGAGCAGTACTTC. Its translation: CASSLRLAGTYEQYF.

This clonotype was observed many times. The DNA for the CDR3 is TGTGCCAGCTCACCACCCGGGACAGGGAAGGGCTACACCTTC. Encoded protein: CASSPPGTGKGYTF. The rearrangement uses TRBV18 and TRBJ1-2, with 9 bases lining up with TRBD1. The CDR3 has 14 residues. V lost 0 bases, J lost 8 bases, and 4 bases stayed unmatched. The germline V gene encodes CDR1 KGHSH and CDR2 LQKENI.

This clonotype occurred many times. CDR3 protein: CASSEAGTSGMSDTQYF. In nucleotides, the CDR3 is TGTGCCAGCAGTGAAGCAGGGACTAGCGGGATGTCGGATACGCAGTATTTT. V is TRBV6-1 and J is TRBJ2-3; 13 nucleotides align to TRBD2. The germline V gene encodes CDR1 MNHNS and CDR2 SASEGT. The CDR3 covers 17 residues. V dropped 0 bases and J dropped 6; count of bases not matched to a gene: 6.

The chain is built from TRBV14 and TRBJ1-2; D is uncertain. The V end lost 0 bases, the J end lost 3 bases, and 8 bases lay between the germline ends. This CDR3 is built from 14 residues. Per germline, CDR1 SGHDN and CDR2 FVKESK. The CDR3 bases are TGTGCCAGCAGCCAAGAGGACCGATACTATGGCTACACCTTC. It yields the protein CASSQEDRYYGYTF.

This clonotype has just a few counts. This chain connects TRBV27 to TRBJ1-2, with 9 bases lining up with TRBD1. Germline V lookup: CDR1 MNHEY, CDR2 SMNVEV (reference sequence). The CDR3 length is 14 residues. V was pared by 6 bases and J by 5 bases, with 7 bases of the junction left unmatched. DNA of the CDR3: TGTGCCAGCAGGACTACAGGGGGCGCGTATGGCTACACCTTC. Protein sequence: CASRTTGGAYGYTF.

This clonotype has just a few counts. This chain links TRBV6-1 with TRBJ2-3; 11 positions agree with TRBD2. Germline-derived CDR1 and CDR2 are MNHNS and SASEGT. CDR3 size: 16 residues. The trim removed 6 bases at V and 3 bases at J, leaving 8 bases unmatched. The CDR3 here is CASSLRRLAGTDTQYF. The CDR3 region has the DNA TGTGCCAGCAGCCTACGAAGACTAGCGGGGACAGATACGCAGTATTTT.

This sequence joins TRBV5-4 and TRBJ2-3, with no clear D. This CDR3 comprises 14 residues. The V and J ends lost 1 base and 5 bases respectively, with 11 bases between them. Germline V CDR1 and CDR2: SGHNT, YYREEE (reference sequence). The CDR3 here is CASSLLSQRDTQYF. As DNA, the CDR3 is TGTGCCAGCAGCTTGTTGTCACAGCGAGATACGCAGTATTTT.

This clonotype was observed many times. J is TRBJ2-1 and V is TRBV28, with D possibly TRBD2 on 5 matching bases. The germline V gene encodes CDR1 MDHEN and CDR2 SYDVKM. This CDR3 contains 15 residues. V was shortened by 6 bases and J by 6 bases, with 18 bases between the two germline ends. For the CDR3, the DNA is TGTGCCAGCAGCTCCACCATCGTAGCGAGCAATGAGCAGTTCTTC. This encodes CASSSTIVASNEQFF.

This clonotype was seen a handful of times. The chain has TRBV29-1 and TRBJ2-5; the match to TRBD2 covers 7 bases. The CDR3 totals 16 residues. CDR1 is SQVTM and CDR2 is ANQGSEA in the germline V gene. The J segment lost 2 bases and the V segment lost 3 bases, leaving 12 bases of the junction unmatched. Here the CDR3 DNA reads TGCAGCGTTGAGGGGCTAGCGGCGGGGGTACAAGAGACCCAGTACTTC. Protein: CSVEGLAAGVQETQYF. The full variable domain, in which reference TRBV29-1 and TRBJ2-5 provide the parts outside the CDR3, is SAVISQKPSRDICQRGTSLTIQCQVDSQVTMMFWYRQQPGQSLTLIATANQGSEATYESGFVIDKFPISRPNLTFSTLTVSNMSPEDSSIYLCSVEGLAAGVQETQYFGPGTRLLVL.

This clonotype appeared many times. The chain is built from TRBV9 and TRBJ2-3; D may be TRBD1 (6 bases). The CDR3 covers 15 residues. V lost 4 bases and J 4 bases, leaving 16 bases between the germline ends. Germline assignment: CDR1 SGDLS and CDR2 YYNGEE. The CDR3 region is CASSPQGGRADTQYF. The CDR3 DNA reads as TGTGCCAGCAGCCCCCAAGGGGGACGGGCAGATACGCAGTATTTT.

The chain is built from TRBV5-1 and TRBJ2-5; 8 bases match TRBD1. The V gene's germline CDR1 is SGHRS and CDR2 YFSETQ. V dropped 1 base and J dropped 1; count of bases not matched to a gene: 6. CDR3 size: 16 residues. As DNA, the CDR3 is TGCGCCAGCAGCTTGTTCGGGACAGGTTTCCAAGAGACCCAGTACTTC. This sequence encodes CASSLFGTGFQETQYF.

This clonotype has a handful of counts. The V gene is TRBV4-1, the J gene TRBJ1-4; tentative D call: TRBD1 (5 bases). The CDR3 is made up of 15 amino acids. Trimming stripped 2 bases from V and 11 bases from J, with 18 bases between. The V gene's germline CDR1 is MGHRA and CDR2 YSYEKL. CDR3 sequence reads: CASSQSPALQGKLFF. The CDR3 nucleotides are TGCGCCAGCAGCCAAAGTCCCGCCCTCCAGGGCAAACTGTTTTTT.

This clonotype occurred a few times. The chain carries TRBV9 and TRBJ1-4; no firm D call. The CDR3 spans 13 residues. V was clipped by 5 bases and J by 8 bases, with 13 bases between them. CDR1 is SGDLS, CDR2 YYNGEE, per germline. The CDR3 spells CASSSQRTEKLFF. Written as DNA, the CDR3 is TGTGCCAGCAGTTCACAAAGGACGGAAAAACTGTTTTTT.

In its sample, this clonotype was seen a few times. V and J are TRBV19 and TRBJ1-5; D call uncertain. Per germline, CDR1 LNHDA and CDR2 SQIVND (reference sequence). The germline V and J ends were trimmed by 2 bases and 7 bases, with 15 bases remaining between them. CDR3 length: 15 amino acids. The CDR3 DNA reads TGTGCCAGTAGTATATGGGAGCGGATCACCCAGCCCCAGCATTTT. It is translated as CASSIWERITQPQHF.

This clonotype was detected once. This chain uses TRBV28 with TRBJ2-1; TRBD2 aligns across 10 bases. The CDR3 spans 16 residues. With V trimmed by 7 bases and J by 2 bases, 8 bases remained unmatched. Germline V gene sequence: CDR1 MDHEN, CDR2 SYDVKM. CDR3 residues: CASIWTSGLTYNEQFF. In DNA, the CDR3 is TGTGCCAGCATCTGGACTAGCGGCCTTACCTACAATGAGCAGTTCTTC.

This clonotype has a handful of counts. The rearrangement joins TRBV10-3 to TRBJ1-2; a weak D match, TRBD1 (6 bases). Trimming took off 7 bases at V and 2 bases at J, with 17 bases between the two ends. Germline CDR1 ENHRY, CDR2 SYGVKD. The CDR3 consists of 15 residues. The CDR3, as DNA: TGTGCCATCAAGCCCACCGGGACACCGAACTATGGCTACACCTTC. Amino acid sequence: CAIKPTGTPNYGYTF.

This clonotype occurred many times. The CDR3 loop reads CASSRDPGYEQYF. CDR3 bases: TGCGCCAGCTCCCGGGACCCGGGGTACGAGCAGTACTTC. The rearrangement joins TRBV10-1 to TRBJ2-7; D might be TRBD1 or TRBD2, each matching 5 bases. Trimming removed 8 bases from V and 4 bases from J, with 15 bases in between. The CDR3 covers 13 residues. Per germline, CDR1 WNHNN and CDR2 SYGVQD (reference sequence).